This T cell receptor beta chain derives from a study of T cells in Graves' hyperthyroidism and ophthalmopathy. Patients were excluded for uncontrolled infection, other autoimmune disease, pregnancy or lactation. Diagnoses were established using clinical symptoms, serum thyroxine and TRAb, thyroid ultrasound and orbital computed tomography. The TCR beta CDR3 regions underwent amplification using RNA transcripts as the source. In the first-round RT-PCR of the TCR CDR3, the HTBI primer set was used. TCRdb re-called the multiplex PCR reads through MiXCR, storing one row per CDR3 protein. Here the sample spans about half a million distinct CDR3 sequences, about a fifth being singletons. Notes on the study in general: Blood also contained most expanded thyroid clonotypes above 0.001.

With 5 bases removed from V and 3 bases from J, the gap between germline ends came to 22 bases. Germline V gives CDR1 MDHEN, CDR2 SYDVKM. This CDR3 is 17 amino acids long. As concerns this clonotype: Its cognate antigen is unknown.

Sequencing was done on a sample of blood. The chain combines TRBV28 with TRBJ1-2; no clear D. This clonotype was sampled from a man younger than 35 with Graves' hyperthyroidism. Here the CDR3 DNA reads TGTGCCAGCAGTCCGCCCGCCCCAAACAGCCAACACTATGGCTACACCTTC. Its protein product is CASSPPAPNSQHYGYTF.